This T cell receptor (beta chain) was recorded in a study of early T cells in non-severe SARS-CoV-2 infection. Study as a whole: Bulk RNA from unsorted whole blood was sequenced; chains were unpaired.

This clonotype was observed a few times. Each cDNA molecule carried a unique molecular identifier. TCRdb fed the 5' RACE reads into MiXCR, producing one record per CDR3 protein. The sample consists of 60,000 to 75,000 distinct CDR3 sequences, 9.5% to 12% of them appearing once. Germline-derived CDR1 and CDR2 are SGHKS and YYEKEE (reference sequence). This CDR3 has 17 residues. V lost 4 bases, J lost 5 bases, and 22 bases lay in between. The sequencing used whole blood, collected at baseline. This TCR came from an adult who was a healthcare worker with PCR-confirmed SARS-CoV-2 infection or an uninfected control (not recorded which). This chain connects TRBV5-5 to TRBJ2-1, with a weak D call TRBD1 (6 bases). CDR3 nucleotides: TGTGCCAGCAGCCTCAACCATGGGACATCAAGTCACAATGAGCAGTTCTTC. Translated, it gives CASSLNHGTSSHNEQFF.